This record covers a single T cell receptor (beta chain). This specimen belongs to a study of blood T cell repertoires in COVID-19. Germline CDR1 SEHNR, CDR2 FQNEAQ (reference sequence). CDR3 length: 15 amino acids. Trimming cost V 7 bases and J 1 base, with 16 bases left between them. Only in-frame clones appear in the TCRdb table, and some are missing; sequencing was by immunoSEQ multiplex PCR. The sample yields about 140,000 clones, approximately 89% seen once. This receptor was taken from a woman aged 50 to 65 with acute or convalescent COVID-19. The sequenced sample was peripheral blood. The rearrangement joins TRBV7-9 to TRBJ2-5; a possible D gene is TRBD1 (6 bases). The CDR3 bases are TGTGCCAGCACCGATCCGGACAGCGCCCAAGAGACCCAGTACTTC. Translating gives CASTDPDSAQETQYF.